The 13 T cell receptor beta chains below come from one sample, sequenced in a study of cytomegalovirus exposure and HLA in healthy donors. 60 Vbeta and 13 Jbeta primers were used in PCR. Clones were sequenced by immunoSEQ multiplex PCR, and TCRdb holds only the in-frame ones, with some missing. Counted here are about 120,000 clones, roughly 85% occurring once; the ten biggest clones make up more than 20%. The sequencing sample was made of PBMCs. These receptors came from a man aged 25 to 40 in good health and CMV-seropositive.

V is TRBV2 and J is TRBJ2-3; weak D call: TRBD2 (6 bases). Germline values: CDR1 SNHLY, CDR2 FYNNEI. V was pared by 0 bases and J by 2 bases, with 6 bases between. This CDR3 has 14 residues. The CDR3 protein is CASSEARDTDTQYF. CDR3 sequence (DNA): TGTGCCAGCAGTGAAGCGCGGGACACAGATACGCAGTATTTT.

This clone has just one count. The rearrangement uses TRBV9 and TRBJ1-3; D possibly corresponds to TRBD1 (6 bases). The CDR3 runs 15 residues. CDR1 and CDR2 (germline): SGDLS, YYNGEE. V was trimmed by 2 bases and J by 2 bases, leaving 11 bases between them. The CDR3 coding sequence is TGTGCCAGCAGCGTTCGGGGGGCGCCTGGAAACACCATATATTTT. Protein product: CASSVRGAPGNTIYF.

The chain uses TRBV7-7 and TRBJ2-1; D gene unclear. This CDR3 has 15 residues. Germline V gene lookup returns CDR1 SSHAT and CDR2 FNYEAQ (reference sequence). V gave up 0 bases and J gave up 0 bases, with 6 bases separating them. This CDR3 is CASSLAVSSYNEQFF. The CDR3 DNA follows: TGTGCCAGCAGCTTAGCGGTCAGCTCCTACAATGAGCAGTTCTTC.

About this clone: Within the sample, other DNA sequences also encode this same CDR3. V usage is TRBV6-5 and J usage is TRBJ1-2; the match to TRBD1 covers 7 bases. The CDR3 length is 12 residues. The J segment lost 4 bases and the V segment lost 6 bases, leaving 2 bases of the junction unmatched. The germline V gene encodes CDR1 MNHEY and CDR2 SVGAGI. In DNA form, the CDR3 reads TGTGCCAGCAGCCGACAGGGCTATGGCTACACCTTC. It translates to CASSRQGYGYTF.

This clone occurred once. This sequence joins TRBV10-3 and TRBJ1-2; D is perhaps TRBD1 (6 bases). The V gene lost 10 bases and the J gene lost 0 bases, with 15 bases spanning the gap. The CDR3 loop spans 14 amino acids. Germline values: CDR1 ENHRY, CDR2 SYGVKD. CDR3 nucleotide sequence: TGTGCCACCGTTGTGGACAGTACTAACTATGGCTACACCTTC. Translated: CATVVDSTNYGYTF.

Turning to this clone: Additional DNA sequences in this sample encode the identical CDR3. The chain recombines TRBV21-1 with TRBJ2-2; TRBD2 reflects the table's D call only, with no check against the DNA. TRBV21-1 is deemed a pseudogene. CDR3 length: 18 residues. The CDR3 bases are TGTGCCAGCAGCATCCAGACCAGCGGGGGATCGAACACCGGGGAGCTGTTTTTT. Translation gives CASSIQTSGGSNTGELFF.

In nucleotides, the CDR3 is TGTGCCAGCAGCCCCCGACGGGGGGGCGAGCAGTACGTC. Its translation is CASSPRRGGEQYV. This rearrangement joins TRBV16 to TRBJ2-7; 8 nucleotides line up with TRBD2. Germline loops: CDR1 KGHSY, CDR2 FQNENV. The CDR3 has 13 amino acids. With V trimmed by 4 bases and J by 6 bases, 5 bases remained unmatched.

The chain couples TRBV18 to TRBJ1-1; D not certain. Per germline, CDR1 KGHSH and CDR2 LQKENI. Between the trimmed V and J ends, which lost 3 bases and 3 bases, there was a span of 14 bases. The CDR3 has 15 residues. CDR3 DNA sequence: TGTGCCAGCTCACCTTTTGGAGGACCGTACACTGAAGCTTTCTTT. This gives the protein CASSPFGGPYTEAFF.

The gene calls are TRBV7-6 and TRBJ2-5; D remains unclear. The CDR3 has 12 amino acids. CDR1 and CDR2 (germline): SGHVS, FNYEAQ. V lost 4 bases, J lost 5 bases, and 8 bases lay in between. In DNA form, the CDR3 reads TGTGCCAGCAGCTGGTTCGGGGAGACCCAGTACTTC. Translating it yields CASSWFGETQYF.

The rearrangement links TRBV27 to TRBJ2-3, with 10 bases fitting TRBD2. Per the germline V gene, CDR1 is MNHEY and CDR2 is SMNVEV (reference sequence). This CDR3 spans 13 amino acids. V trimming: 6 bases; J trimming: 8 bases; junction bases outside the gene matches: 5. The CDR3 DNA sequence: TGTGCCAGCAGGGGACTAGCGTTTTCTACGCAGTATTTT. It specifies CASRGLAFSTQYF.

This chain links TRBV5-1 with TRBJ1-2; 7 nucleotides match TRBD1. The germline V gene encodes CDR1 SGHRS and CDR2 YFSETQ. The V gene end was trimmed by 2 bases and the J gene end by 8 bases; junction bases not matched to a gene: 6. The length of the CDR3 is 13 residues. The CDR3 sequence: CASSFDRVGGYTF. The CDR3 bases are TGCGCCAGCAGCTTTGACAGGGTTGGAGGCTACACCTTC.

The CDR3 nucleotides are TGTGCCAGAGTTAAGACAGGGGGGCCTGAAGCTTTCTTT. Protein: CARVKTGGPEAFF. This rearrangement joins TRBV2 to TRBJ1-1; the match to TRBD1 covers 9 bases. CDR3 length: 13 amino acids. Germline lookup yields CDR1 SNHLY and CDR2 FYNNEI. V gave up 9 bases and J gave up 6 bases; unmatched junction bases: 8.

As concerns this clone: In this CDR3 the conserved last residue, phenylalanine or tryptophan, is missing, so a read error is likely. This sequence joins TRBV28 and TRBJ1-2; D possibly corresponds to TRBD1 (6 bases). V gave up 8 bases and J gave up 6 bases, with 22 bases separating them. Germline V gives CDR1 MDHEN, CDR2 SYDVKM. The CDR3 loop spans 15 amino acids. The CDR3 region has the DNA TGTGCCAGCCGGACCGGGGGGGCGAATCTCCATGGCTACACCCTC. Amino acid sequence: CASRTGGANLHGYTL.